Following are 15 T cell receptor beta chains from one sample sequenced in a study of vaccination effects on CD4 cells after COVID-19 (dated by TCRdb to 2022 to 2024). To identify antigen-specific CD4+ T cell clonotypes by their expansion, the ViraFEST assay first stimulated PBMC with viral peptide pools and then applied TCR sequencing. After less than 13 days of culture, CD4+ T cells were isolated with the EasySep CD4+ T cell isolation kit. Healthy vaccine recipients had no prior SARS-CoV-2 infection, confirmed by negative nucleocapsid antibodies before and after vaccination. No antigen is known for these receptors. The library was made by the immunoSEQ multiplex PCR assay. The clones in this table, taken by TCRdb from immuneACCESS, are in-frame only. Not every clone is retained; where verified, under half of the shortfall comes from an unresolved V gene, and the cause of the rest is unknown. The sample includes some 41,000 clones, with about 60% observed a single time. Jointly, the top ten make up 15% of the sample.

The sequencing here drew on CD4+ T cells from PBMCs cultured with HCoV-OC43 spike peptides, taken before COVID-19 vaccination. Sample cell subset or site, as interpreted from the label and publication: HCoV-OC43 spike overlapping peptide pool stimulation. The receptor set was obtained from a human donor who received a COVID-19 vaccine.

V gene TRBV19 combines with J gene TRBJ2-7, with TRBD2 identical over 7 bases. The CDR3 consists of 20 residues. J gave up 3 bases and V 3 bases, and 23 bases lay outside the gene matches. Germline V gene sequence: CDR1 LNHDA, CDR2 SQIVND (reference sequence). CDR3 coding DNA: TGTGCCAGTAGTATGCGATCACTAGCGAGGGTGGAGTCTTCTATCTACGAGCAGTACTTC. It translates to CASSMRSLARVESSIYEQYF.

This clone was recorded a few times. This sequence joins TRBV30 and TRBJ1-1; D unresolved. Trimming took 0 bases from V and 1 from J, leaving 12 bases between them. Germline V gene lookup returns CDR1 GTSNPN and CDR2 SVGIG (reference sequence). The CDR3 runs 15 residues. CDR3 region: CAWSVLGLRNTEAFF. CDR3 sequence (DNA): TGTGCCTGGAGTGTTCTGGGGTTGCGGAACACTGAAGCTTTCTTT.

The V and J genes are TRBV5-6 and TRBJ1-2; D perhaps matches TRBD1 (6 bases). The germline gives CDR1 SGHDT, CDR2 YYEEEE. V was pared by 6 bases and J by 3 bases, with 12 bases between. There are 13 residues in the CDR3. The CDR3 region has the DNA TGTGCCAGCATTCTACAGGGTTACTATGGCTACACCTTC. It specifies CASILQGYYGYTF.

J is TRBJ2-4 and V is TRBV13; D not certain. CDR1 is PRHDT and CDR2 is FYEKMQ in the germline V gene (reference sequence). Trimming stripped 5 bases from V and 0 bases from J, with 17 bases between. This CDR3 comprises 17 residues. The chain's CDR3 is CASSPVLSPIAKNIQYF. The DNA of the CDR3 is TGTGCCAGCAGCCCGGTTCTGTCACCGATAGCCAAAAACATTCAGTACTTC.

V and J are TRBV24-1 and TRBJ2-3; D remains ambiguous. Germline CDR1 KGHDR, CDR2 SFDVKD. CDR3 length: 17 amino acids. Trimming pared 5 bases from V and 0 bases from J, leaving 17 bases between. CDR3: CATSGLGKGGSTDTQYF. CDR3 DNA: TGTGCCACCAGTGGTCTGGGCAAGGGCGGCAGCACAGATACGCAGTATTTT.

This clone appeared a few times. The rearrangement links TRBV5-1 to TRBJ2-2; 10 bases line up with TRBD2. V dropped 1 base and J dropped 5; count of bases not matched to a gene: 2. This CDR3 comprises 15 residues. Germline values: CDR1 SGHRS, CDR2 YFSETQ. The CDR3 DNA reads as TGCGCCAGCAGCTTGACGACTAGCGGGACCGGGGAGCTGTTTTTT. Translation gives CASSLTTSGTGELFF.

The chain combines TRBV5-1 with TRBJ2-3; D is unclear. The CDR3 has 14 residues. V lost 7 bases to trimming and J lost 5 bases, with 17 bases between them. CDR1 SGHRS and CDR2 YFSETQ come from the germline V gene. The CDR3 DNA sequence: TGCGCCAGCTCCATCGATCGGGTTTTAGATACGCAGTATTTT. Translated, it gives CASSIDRVLDTQYF.

This chain joins TRBV29-1 and TRBJ1-1; weak D call: TRBD1 (6 bases). Germline V gene sequence: CDR1 SQVTM, CDR2 ANQGSEA. Trimming left V 4 bases short and J 1 base short, with 13 bases between. This CDR3 is built from 14 residues. CDR3 protein: CSVAHLRGNTEAFF. The CDR3 nucleotides read TGCAGCGTTGCCCACCTCAGGGGGAACACTGAAGCTTTCTTT.

The CDR3 is CASSLVGESYGYTF. In nucleotides, the CDR3 is TGTGCCAGCAGCTTAGTAGGGGAGAGCTATGGCTACACCTTC. The V and J genes are TRBV7-9 and TRBJ1-2, with a possible D match to TRBD1 (5 bases). This CDR3 is built from 14 residues. Trimming removed 1 base at V and 4 bases at J, with 10 bases between. CDR1 and CDR2 from the germline V gene are SEHNR and FQNEAQ (reference sequence).

The CDR3, as DNA: TGTGCCAGCAGCCGGGACGGAAGCTATGGCTACACCTTC. Its translation: CASSRDGSYGYTF. V and J are TRBV6-5 and TRBJ1-2; maybe TRBD1 (5 bases). Trimming pared 6 bases from V and 4 bases from J, leaving 12 bases between. The CDR3 totals 13 residues. Germline CDR1 MNHEY, CDR2 SVGAGI.

V is TRBV18 and J is TRBJ2-3; D not certain. V lost 5 bases and J 0 bases, leaving 3 bases between the germline ends. CDR3 length: 12 residues. CDR1 KGHSH and CDR2 LQKENI come from the germline V gene. Here the CDR3 DNA reads TGTGCCAGCTCATCTAGCACAGATACGCAGTATTTT. It translates to CASSSSTDTQYF.

The genes are TRBV4-1 and TRBJ1-6, with 8 nucleotides matching TRBD1. Losses at the gene ends were 1 base for V and 0 bases for J; bases not matched to a gene: 11. The CDR3 is made up of 20 amino acids. Looked up from germline, CDR1 is MGHRA and CDR2 is YSYEKL. CDR3 bases: TGCGCCAGCAGCCAAGGGGGTGCCTCGACAGGGGCCTCCTATAATTCACCCCTCCACTTT. Translated: CASSQGGASTGASYNSPLHF.

This clone has just one count. The chain couples TRBV6-5 to TRBJ1-1, with a weak D call TRBD1 (5 bases). Trimming stripped 7 bases from V and 2 bases from J, with 14 bases between. The CDR3 length is 14 residues. Germline V gene lookup returns CDR1 MNHEY and CDR2 SVGAGI. CDR3 sequence: CASTTLGGNTEAFF. The DNA of the CDR3 is TGTGCCAGCACTACCTTGGGGGGAAACACTGAAGCTTTCTTT.

This sequence joins TRBV7-2 and TRBJ1-2; 8 bases align to TRBD1. CDR3 length equals 13 residues. V shed 2 bases and J 12 bases; nucleotides not matched to a gene: 8. The V gene's germline CDR1 is SGHTA and CDR2 FQGNSA. The DNA for the CDR3 is TGTGCCAGCAGCTTAAACTCAGGGGGCGAGAACACCTTC. Its translation is CASSLNSGGENTF.

The V call is TRBV5-4, the J call TRBJ2-5; possible D gene TRBD1, 5 bases. With 1 base removed from V and 2 bases from J, the gap between germline ends came to 6 bases. The CDR3 extends over 13 amino acids. CDR1 and CDR2 (germline): SGHNT, YYREEE (reference sequence). The CDR3 is CASSLRQQETQYF. CDR3 DNA: TGTGCCAGCAGCTTGAGACAGCAAGAGACCCAGTACTTC. Together with reference TRBV5-4 and TRBJ2-5, the CDR3 gives the full variable domain: ETGVTQSPTHLIKTRGQQVTLRCSSQSGHNTVSWYQQALGQGPQFIFQYYREEENGRGNFPPRFSGLQFPNYSSELNVNALELDDSALYLCASSLRQQETQYFGPGTRLLVL.